These 12 T cell receptor beta chains originate from one sample sequenced in a study of PD-1 blockade in classical Hodgkin lymphoma (dated by TCRdb to 2020 to 2021). The method was the immunoSEQ multiplex PCR assay. This is the immuneACCESS table as TCRdb keeps it, with only in-frame sequences that have V and J called. A part of the clones is gone; compared with another copy, unresolved V genes explain less than half, and the rest is unexplained. For this sample there are 20,000 to 30,000 clones; about 80% appear just once. The ten top clones hold roughly 8% of the sample. The meaning of the sample's time point label: cycle 2 day 1 (C2D1) of nivolumab. Every trial patient had relapsed after autologous stem cell transplantation, and cohorts A, B and C differed in prior brentuximab vedotin exposure. The sample in question was peripheral blood mononuclear cells (PBMCs), obtained before the second cycle of nivolumab. Receptors originate from a human donor with classical Hodgkin lymphoma.

The chain couples TRBV5-1 to TRBJ2-1; 7 bases agree with TRBD2. Unmatched junction bases numbered 6, after V lost 4 bases and J lost 2 bases. There are 15 residues in the CDR3. Germline V gives CDR1 SGHRS, CDR2 YFSETQ. The DNA of the CDR3 is TGCGCCAGCAGCGACCCCGCGGGAGCCTACAATGAGCAGTTCTTC. It encodes CASSDPAGAYNEQFF.

The chain employs TRBV28 and TRBJ1-1; tentative D call: TRBD1 (6 bases). With 5 bases removed from V and 4 bases from J, the gap between germline ends came to 14 bases. Germline CDR1 reads MDHEN; CDR2 reads SYDVKM. The CDR3 covers 14 residues. CDR3 sequence reads: CASSPNTGLTEAFF. In DNA form, the CDR3 reads TGTGCCAGCAGTCCGAATACAGGGCTCACTGAAGCTTTCTTT.

This rearrangement joins TRBV6-6 to TRBJ1-4; D is undetermined. Germline CDR1 and CDR2: MNHNY and SVGAGI (reference sequence). V was cut by 7 bases and J by 8 bases, with 8 bases left in between. This CDR3 is built from 11 residues. The chain's CDR3 is CASTLEEKLFF. The CDR3 coding sequence is TGTGCCAGCACCTTGGAGGAAAAACTGTTTTTT.

The chain employs TRBV18 and TRBJ2-7, with a tentative D call TRBD2 (6 bases). Trimming stripped 5 bases from V and 1 base from J, with 18 bases between. The germline gives CDR1 KGHSH, CDR2 LQKENI. This CDR3 is 16 amino acids long. In DNA form, the CDR3 reads TGTGCCAGCTCAACCACGGCTAGCGCTACGTCCTACGAGCAGTACTTC. It yields the protein CASSTTASATSYEQYF.

V and J are TRBV28 and TRBJ2-7, with 9 nucleotides matching TRBD1. Germline assignment: CDR1 MDHEN and CDR2 SYDVKM. The trim removed 4 bases at V and 0 bases at J, leaving 13 bases unmatched. This CDR3 contains 18 residues. As DNA, the CDR3 is TGTGCCAGCAGTTCAAACACTCTCCGGGACAGGGACTCCTACGAGCAGTACTTC. It encodes CASSSNTLRDRDSYEQYF.

The chain recombines TRBV11-3 with TRBJ2-5; D is unresolved. Trimming stripped 5 bases from V and 1 base from J, with 8 bases between. There are 13 residues in the CDR3. The germline CDR1 and CDR2 sequences are SGHNT and YENEEA. CDR3 DNA sequence: TGTGCCAGCAGCCCGTGGATCCAAGAGACCCAGTACTTC. Encoded protein: CASSPWIQETQYF.

The chain is built from TRBV28 and TRBJ1-5; TRBD1 is a possible D gene (6 bases). With 7 bases removed from V and 2 bases from J, the gap between germline ends came to 15 bases. The CDR3 consists of 15 residues. Germline-derived CDR1 and CDR2 are MDHEN and SYDVKM. The CDR3 coding sequence is TGTGCCAGCACCCTCCCAGGGGCGGGCAATCAGCCCCAGCATTTT. It codes for CASTLPGAGNQPQHF.

CDR3 in amino acids: CASSLWGWGRAYNEQFF. The CDR3 DNA sequence: TGTGCCAGCAGTTTATGGGGATGGGGGAGGGCCTACAATGAGCAGTTCTTC. The chain employs TRBV27 and TRBJ2-1; 7 bases align to TRBD2. V trimming: 1 base; J trimming: 2 bases; junction bases outside the gene matches: 8. Germline V CDR1 and CDR2: MNHEY, SMNVEV (reference sequence). The CDR3 extends over 17 amino acids.

This clone was detected only a few times. This chain links TRBV4-1 with TRBJ2-1; 10 bases align to TRBD2. V gave up 3 bases and J gave up 5 bases; unmatched junction bases: 13. CDR1 is MGHRA, CDR2 YSYEKL, per germline. CDR3 length: 18 residues. CDR3 sequence: CASSHTDMGLAGDNEQFF. For the CDR3, the DNA is TGCGCCAGCAGCCATACTGATATGGGGCTAGCGGGAGACAATGAGCAGTTCTTC.

This clone was counted only a few times. The J gene is TRBJ2-3, the V gene TRBV5-8, with a weak D call TRBD2 (5 bases). Trimming took off 4 bases at V and 6 bases at J, with 12 bases between the two ends. The CDR3 loop spans 13 amino acids. Germline lookup yields CDR1 SGHTS and CDR2 YDEGEE. The CDR3 loop reads CASSRVRGDTQYF. The CDR3 coding sequence is TGTGCCAGCAGCCGAGTGCGCGGGGATACGCAGTATTTT. Combining the CDR3 with reference TRBV5-8 and TRBJ2-3 gives the whole variable domain EAGVTQSPTHLIKTRGQQATLRCSPISGHTSVYWYQQALGLGLQFLLWYDEGEERNRGNFPPRFSGRQFPNYSSELNVNALELEDSALYLCASSRVRGDTQYFGPGTRLTVL.

The chain links TRBV4-2 to TRBJ2-7, with D perhaps TRBD2 (6 bases). Germline V gene data show CDR1 as LGHNA and CDR2 as YNFKEQ. The CDR3 has 13 amino acids. Trimming took 6 bases from V and 8 from J, leaving 17 bases between them. Here the CDR3 reads CASRLASGWKQYF. CDR3 coding DNA: TGTGCCAGCAGGCTAGCGAGTGGGTGGAAGCAGTACTTC.

This clone was observed a handful of times. This chain connects TRBV6-1 to TRBJ1-4, with TRBD1 matching 9 bases. CDR1 and CDR2 (germline): MNHNS, SASEGT. This CDR3 comprises 15 residues. Unmatched junction bases numbered 9, after V lost 6 bases and J lost 7 bases. CDR3 DNA: TGTGCCAGCAGAGATATACAGGGGGCGGTTGAAAAACTGTTTTTT. Amino acid sequence: CASRDIQGAVEKLFF.